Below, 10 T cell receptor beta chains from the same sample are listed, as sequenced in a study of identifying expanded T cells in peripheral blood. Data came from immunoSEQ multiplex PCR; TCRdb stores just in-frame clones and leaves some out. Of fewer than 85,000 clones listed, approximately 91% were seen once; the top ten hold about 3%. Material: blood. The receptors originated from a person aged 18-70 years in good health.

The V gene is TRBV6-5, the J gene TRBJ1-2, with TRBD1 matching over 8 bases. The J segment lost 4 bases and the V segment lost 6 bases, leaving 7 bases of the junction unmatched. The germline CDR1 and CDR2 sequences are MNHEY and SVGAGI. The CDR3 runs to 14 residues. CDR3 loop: CASSPGGASYGYTF. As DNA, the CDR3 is TGTGCCAGCAGCCCAGGGGGCGCAAGCTATGGCTACACCTTC.

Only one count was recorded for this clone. In nucleotides, the CDR3 is TGTGCCAACCCGGGACAGGCTGGAAACACCATATATTTT. Its protein product is CANPGQAGNTIYF. The chain recombines TRBV21-1 with TRBJ1-3; the D segment call TRBD1 is taken from the table without a DNA check. TRBV21-1 is recorded as a pseudogene. The CDR3 extends over 13 amino acids.

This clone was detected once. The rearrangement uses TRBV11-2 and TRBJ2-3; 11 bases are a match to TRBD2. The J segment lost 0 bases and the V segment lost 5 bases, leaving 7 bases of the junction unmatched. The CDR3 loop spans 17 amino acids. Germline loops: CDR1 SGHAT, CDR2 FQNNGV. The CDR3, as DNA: TGTGCCAGCAGCGGGCCTTTAGCGGGAGGGAGCACAGATACGCAGTATTTT. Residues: CASSGPLAGGSTDTQYF.

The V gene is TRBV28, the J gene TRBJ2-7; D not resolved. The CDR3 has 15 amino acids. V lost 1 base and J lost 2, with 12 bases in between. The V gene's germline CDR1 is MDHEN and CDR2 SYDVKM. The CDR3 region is CASSLSEVGAYEQYF. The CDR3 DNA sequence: TGTGCCAGCAGTTTATCTGAGGTGGGCGCCTACGAGCAGTACTTC.

The CDR3 nucleotides are TGCGCCAGCAGGATCGGGGGAGATATTGGCTATGGCTACACCTTC. Encoded protein: CASRIGGDIGYGYTF. V is TRBV5-1 and J is TRBJ1-2; D may be TRBD1 (5 bases). Trimming pared 5 bases from V and 4 bases from J, leaving 18 bases between. The CDR3 spans 15 residues. In germline, CDR1 is SGHRS, CDR2 YFSETQ.

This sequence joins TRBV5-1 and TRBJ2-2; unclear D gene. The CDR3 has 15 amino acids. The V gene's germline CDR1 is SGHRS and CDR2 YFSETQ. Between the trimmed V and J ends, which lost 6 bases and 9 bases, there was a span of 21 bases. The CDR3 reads CASNPDAQTNRELFF. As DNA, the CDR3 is TGCGCCAGCAACCCGGATGCCCAGACCAACAGGGAGCTGTTTTTT.

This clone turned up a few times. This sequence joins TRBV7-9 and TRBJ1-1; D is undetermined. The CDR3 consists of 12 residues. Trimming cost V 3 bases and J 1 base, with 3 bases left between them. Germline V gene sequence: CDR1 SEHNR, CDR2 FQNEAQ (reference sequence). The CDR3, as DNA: TGTGCCAGCAGCTTCGGGAACACTGAAGCTTTCTTT. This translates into CASSFGNTEAFF.

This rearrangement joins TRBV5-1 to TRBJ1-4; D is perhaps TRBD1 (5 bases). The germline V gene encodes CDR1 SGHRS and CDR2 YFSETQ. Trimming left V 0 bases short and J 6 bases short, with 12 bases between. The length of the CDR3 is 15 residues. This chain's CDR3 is CASSLVGARDEKLFF. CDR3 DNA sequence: TGCGCCAGCAGCTTGGTAGGGGCCCGGGATGAAAAACTGTTTTTT.

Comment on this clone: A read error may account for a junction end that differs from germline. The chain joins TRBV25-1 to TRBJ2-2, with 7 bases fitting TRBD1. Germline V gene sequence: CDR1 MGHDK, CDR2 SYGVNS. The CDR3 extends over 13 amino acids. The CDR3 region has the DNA TGTGCCAGTCAACAGGGGAACGCCGGGGAGCTGTTTTTT. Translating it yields CASQQGNAGELFF.

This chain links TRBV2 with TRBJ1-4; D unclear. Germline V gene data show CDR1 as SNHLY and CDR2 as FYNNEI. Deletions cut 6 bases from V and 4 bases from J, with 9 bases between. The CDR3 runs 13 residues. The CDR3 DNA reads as TGTGCCAGCAGACAGTACAGTAATGAAAAACTGTTTTTT. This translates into CASRQYSNEKLFF.